The rows below give T cell receptor beta chains drawn from one sample of a study of blood T cell repertoires in COVID-19. The assay was immunoSEQ multiplex PCR, and TCRdb's table has in-frame clones only and misses some. The sample lists about 330,000 clones, around 89% occurring once. The material sequenced was peripheral blood. These receptors were collected from a woman between 45 and 65 years old with active or convalescent COVID-19. Both conserved end residues are part of each CDR3. The D gene is left open where the match is weak.

j_call cdr3_length d_call v_call cdr3_aa
TRBJ1-2 13 . TRBV7-8 CASSLGTVYGYTF
TRBJ1-2 18 . TRBV7-8 CASSPFSEGPAPNYGYTF
TRBJ2-5 13 . TRBV30 CAWSVNSQETQYF
TRBJ1-2 14 . TRBV19 CASIAGGDTYGYTF
TRBJ1-4 14 TRBD1 TRBV7-2 CASSLGQGMFKLFF
TRBJ2-7 14 . TRBV6-1 CASSDNWYRTGQYF
TRBJ1-1 15 . TRBV5-4 CATLAKVNENTEAFF
TRBJ2-1 16 . TRBV3-1/TRBV3-2 CASSQDIRERNVEQFF
TRBJ2-1 15 . TRBV9 CASSVGSGAGNEQFF
TRBJ2-1 14 . TRBV5-1 CASSLAQGSPEQFF
TRBJ2-2 13 TRBD1 TRBV27 CASRDRYTGELFF
TRBJ1-2 14 TRBD1 TRBV7-2 CASSGDRGFYGYTF
TRBJ1-2 15 . TRBV9 CASSAQQGTLSGYTF
TRBJ2-3 14 TRBD2 TRBV30 CASIAGGRTDTQYF
TRBJ1-3 16 . TRBV6-5 CASSYGSRASGNTIYF
TRBJ1-6 13 . TRBV7-9 CASSLDPGSPLHF
TRBJ1-1 13 . TRBV9 CASSVDLVTEAFF
TRBJ1-4 14 . TRBV5-5 CASSQTGPNEKLFF
TRBJ2-5 12 . TRBV3-1/TRBV3-2 CASSDKGETQYF
TRBJ2-7 14 . TRBV6-6 CASSLSSTLYEQYF
TRBJ1-1 14 TRBD1 TRBV10-2 CASRPQQGPTEAFF
TRBJ1-6 15 . TRBV11-2 CASSFLRQRDSPLHF
TRBJ2-1 15 . TRBV28 CASSLGRAGYNEQFF
TRBJ1-2 11 . TRBV28 CASSFSRGHTF
TRBJ2-5 16 . TRBV5-1 CASSSPERGRAETQYF
TRBJ1-3 13 . TRBV29-1 CSVVEGGGNTIYF
TRBJ1-5 14 . TRBV2 CASSEQGNSQPQHF
TRBJ1-1 15 . TRBV15 CATSRGVAANTEAFF
TRBJ1-3 15 . TRBV7-9 CASSFPGEPGNTIYF
TRBJ2-1 15 TRBD2 TRBV18 CASSSGRGSYNEQFF
TRBJ1-1 13 TRBD1 TRBV29-1 CSVVTGRNTEAFF
TRBJ1-4 15 TRBD1 TRBV4-3 CASSQEGTGNEKLFF
TRBJ1-2 17 TRBD1 TRBV6-2/TRBV6-3 CASSYFSTGTGVNGYTF
TRBJ2-2 14 . TRBV11-1 CASSVRINTGELFF
TRBJ1-2 15 TRBD1 TRBV7-2 CASTRQGEPSDGYTF
TRBJ2-5 19 TRBD2 TRBV6-1 CASSEGLWTSGGAMETQYF
TRBJ2-7 14 . TRBV4-2 CASSQEQVTYEQYF
TRBJ1-1 13 . TRBV15 CATSRDRDTEAFF
TRBJ1-5 14 . TRBV18 CASSQGNSNQPQHF
TRBJ2-7 13 . TRBV12-3/TRBV12-4 CATARGGPYEQYF
TRBJ1-2 16 . TRBV28 CASSLSLPTPNYGYTF
TRBJ2-5 11 . TRBV28 CASSPSETQYF
TRBJ2-1 15 TRBD1 TRBV6-2/TRBV6-3 CASSLGQGARNEQFF
TRBJ1-3 16 TRBD1 TRBV7-6 CASSSDRGHSGNTIYF
TRBJ1-5 13 . TRBV5-6 CASSLGGGQPQHF
TRBJ2-7 15 TRBD1 TRBV28 CASNRDRPTPYEQYF
TRBJ1-2 16 . TRBV5-6 CASSPGGPYPNYGYTF
TRBJ1-1 14 . TRBV10-2 CASAPRDLYTEAFF
TRBJ2-1 19 . TRBV21-1 CASSKKAVIGTSIRNEQFF
TRBJ2-5 16 TRBD1 TRBV27 CASTSGQGGPRETQYF
TRBJ1-6 15 . TRBV4-1 CASSQGTGKGSPLHF
TRBJ2-7 15 . TRBV6-5 CASKGPGPYHYEQYF
TRBJ1-5 13 . TRBV2 CASSGGDGRTQHF
TRBJ1-4 19 . TRBV9 CASSVEPLTEGLTNEKLFF
TRBJ2-7 11 . TRBV6-5 CASRLSHEQYF
TRBJ1-2 12 . TRBV12-3/TRBV12-4 CASTLDRGGYTF
TRBJ2-2 15 TRBD1 TRBV28 CASTLVQGGRGELFF
TRBJ2-1 12 . TRBV28 CASRTGRFEQFF
TRBJ2-7 12 TRBD2 TRBV6-2/TRBV6-3 CASSGGVYEQYF